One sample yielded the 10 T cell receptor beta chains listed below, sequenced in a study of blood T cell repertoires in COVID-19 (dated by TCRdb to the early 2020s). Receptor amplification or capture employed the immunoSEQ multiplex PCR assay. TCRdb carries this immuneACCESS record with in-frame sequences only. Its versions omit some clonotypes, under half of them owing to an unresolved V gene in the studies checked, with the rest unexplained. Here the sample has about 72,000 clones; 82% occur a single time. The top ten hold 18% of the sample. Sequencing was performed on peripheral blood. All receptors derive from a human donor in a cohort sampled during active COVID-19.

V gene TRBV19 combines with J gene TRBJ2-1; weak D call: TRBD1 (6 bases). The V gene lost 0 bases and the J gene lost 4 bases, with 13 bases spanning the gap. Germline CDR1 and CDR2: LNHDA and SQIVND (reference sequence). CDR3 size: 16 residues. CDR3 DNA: TGTGCCAGTAGTATAGATCAGGGGTCGAAGTACAATGAGCAGTTCTTC. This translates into CASSIDQGSKYNEQFF.

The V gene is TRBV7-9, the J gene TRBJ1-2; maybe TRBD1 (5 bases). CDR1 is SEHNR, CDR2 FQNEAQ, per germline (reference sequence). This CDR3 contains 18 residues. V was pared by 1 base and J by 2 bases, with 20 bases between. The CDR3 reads CASSLVYPGSTRNYGYTF. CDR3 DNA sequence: TGTGCCAGCAGCTTAGTCTATCCAGGGTCTACACGAAACTATGGCTACACCTTC.

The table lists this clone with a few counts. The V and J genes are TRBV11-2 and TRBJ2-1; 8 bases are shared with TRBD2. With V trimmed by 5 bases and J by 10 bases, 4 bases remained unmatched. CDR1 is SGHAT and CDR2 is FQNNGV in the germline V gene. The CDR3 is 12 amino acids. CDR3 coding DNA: TGTGCCAGCAGCCCGGGACTAGACGAGCAGTTCTTC. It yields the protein CASSPGLDEQFF.

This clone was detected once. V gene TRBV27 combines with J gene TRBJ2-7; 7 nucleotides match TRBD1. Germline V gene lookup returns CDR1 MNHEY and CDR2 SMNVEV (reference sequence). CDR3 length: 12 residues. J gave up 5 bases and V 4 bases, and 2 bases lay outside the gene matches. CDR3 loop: CASSSTGNEQYF. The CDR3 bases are TGTGCCAGCAGTTCGACAGGGAACGAGCAGTACTTC.

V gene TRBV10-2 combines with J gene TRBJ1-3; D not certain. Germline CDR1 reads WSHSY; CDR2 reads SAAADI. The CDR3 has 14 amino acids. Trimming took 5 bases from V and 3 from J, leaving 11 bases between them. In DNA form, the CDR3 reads TGCGCCAGCAGTCCCCCCGGGAATGGAAACACCATATATTTT. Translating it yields CASSPPGNGNTIYF.

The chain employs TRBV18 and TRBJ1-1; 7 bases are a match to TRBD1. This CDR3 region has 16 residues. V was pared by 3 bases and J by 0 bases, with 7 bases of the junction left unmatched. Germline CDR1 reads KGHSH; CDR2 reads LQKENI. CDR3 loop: CASSPVGGGLNTEAFF. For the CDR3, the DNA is TGTGCCAGCTCACCTGTAGGGGGCGGATTGAACACTGAAGCTTTCTTT.

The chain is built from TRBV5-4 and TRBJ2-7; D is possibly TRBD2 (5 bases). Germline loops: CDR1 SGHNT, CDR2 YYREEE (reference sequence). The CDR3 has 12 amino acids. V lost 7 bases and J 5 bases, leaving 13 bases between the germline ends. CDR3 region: CASSTPGNEQYF. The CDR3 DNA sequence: TGTGCCAGCTCGACGCCCGGGAACGAGCAGTACTTC. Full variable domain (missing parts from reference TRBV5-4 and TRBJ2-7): ETGVTQSPTHLIKTRGQQVTLRCSSQSGHNTVSWYQQALGQGPQFIFQYYREEENGRGNFPPRFSGLQFPNYSSELNVNALELDDSALYLCASSTPGNEQYFGPGTRLTVT.

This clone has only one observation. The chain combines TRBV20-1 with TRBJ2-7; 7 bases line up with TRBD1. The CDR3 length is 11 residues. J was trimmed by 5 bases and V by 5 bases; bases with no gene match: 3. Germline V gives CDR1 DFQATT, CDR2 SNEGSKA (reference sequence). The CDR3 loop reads CSAYRGHEQYF. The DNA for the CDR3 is TGCAGTGCTTACAGGGGCCACGAGCAGTACTTC.

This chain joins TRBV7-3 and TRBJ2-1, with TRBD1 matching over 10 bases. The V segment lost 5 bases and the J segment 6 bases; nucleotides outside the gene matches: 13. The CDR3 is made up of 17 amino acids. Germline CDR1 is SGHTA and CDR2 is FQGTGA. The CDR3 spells CASSLSASGQGFNEQFF. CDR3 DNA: TGTGCCAGCAGCCTTTCCGCGTCGGGACAGGGGTTCAATGAGCAGTTCTTC.

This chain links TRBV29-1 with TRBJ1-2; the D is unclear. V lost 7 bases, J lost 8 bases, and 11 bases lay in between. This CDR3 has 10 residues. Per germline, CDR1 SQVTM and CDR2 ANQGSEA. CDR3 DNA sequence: TGCAGCGCCCTCAGTGGCGGCTACACCTTC. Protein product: CSALSGGYTF.